Following are 20 T cell receptor beta chains from one sample sequenced in a study of T-cell memory formation after mild COVID-19. TCRdb reprocessed the 5' RACE reads via MiXCR and lists one record per CDR3 protein. The sample consists of about 84,000 distinct CDR3 sequences, over 11% of them appearing once. Sequenced material: PBMCs or a T cell subset sorted from them (not recorded which). The receptors shown here come from an adult woman who had mild COVID-19 (a few samples of this study predate the infection). Cell type and time point are not known.

V usage is TRBV27 and J usage is TRBJ1-1, with unresolved D. In germline, CDR1 is MNHEY, CDR2 SMNVEV (reference sequence). The CDR3 has 15 residues. The germline V and J ends were trimmed by 4 bases and 2 bases, with 14 bases remaining between them. CDR3 nucleotide sequence: TGTGCCAGCAGTTCCCCGGGCAGATTTAACACTGAAGCTTTCTTT. This encodes CASSSPGRFNTEAFF.

The chain carries TRBV11-3 and TRBJ2-2; 7 bases map to TRBD1. The germline gives CDR1 SGHNT, CDR2 YENEEA. Trimming at V came to 5 bases and at J to 6 bases, leaving 6 bases not matched to a gene. There are 14 residues in the CDR3. CDR3 bases: TGTGCCAGCAGCCCCGGGCAGGGGGCCGGGGAGCTGTTTTTT. It is translated as CASSPGQGAGELFF.

This chain joins TRBV4-3 and TRBJ2-1, with TRBD2 identical over 8 bases. The CDR3 totals 17 residues. V shed 1 base and J 5 bases; nucleotides not matched to a gene: 10. Germline V CDR1 and CDR2: LGHNA, YSLEER. As DNA, the CDR3 is TGCGCCAGCAGCCAAGTAACGGGAGGGCCTTTAGACAATGAGCAGTTCTTC. As protein: CASSQVTGGPLDNEQFF.

The sample holds a few counts of this clonotype. This chain uses TRBV7-8 with TRBJ1-2, with a weak D call TRBD1 (5 bases). V lost 5 bases and J lost 4, with 29 bases in between. CDR1 is SGHVS and CDR2 is FQNEAQ in the germline V gene. This CDR3 has 19 amino acids. The CDR3 here is CASSVPRVGRNRPLYGYTF. The CDR3 DNA follows: TGTGCCAGCAGCGTCCCCAGGGTGGGGCGTAATAGGCCCCTCTATGGCTACACCTTC.

The chain has TRBV5-5 and TRBJ1-4; a weak D match, TRBD1 (5 bases). Germline V gene lookup returns CDR1 SGHKS and CDR2 YYEKEE (reference sequence). This CDR3 comprises 15 residues. The V gene lost 0 bases and the J gene lost 8 bases, with 14 bases spanning the gap. Written as DNA, the CDR3 is TGTGCCAGCAGCTTGGCGGGACGGTTTGAAGAAAAACTGTTTTTT. Translated, it gives CASSLAGRFEEKLFF. Filled out from reference TRBV5-5 and TRBJ1-4, the complete variable domain reads DAGVTQSPTHLIKTRGQQVTLRCSPISGHKSVSWYQQVLGQGPQFIFQYYEKEERGRGNFPDRFSARQFPNYSSELNVNALLLGDSALYLCASSLAGRFEEKLFFGSGTQLSVL.

This clonotype showed up just a few times. The chain has TRBV29-1 and TRBJ2-1; D ambiguous. Trimming cost V 2 bases and J 0 bases, with 14 bases left between them. This CDR3 is built from 16 residues. Germline CDR1 reads SQVTM; CDR2 reads ANQGSEA. The CDR3 coding sequence is TGCAGCGTTGAACAGGACGGCCCGAGCTCCTACAATGAGCAGTTCTTC. It specifies CSVEQDGPSSYNEQFF.

This chain uses TRBV18 with TRBJ2-7; TRBD1 is a possible D gene (7 bases). CDR3 length: 15 amino acids. The V end lost 4 bases, the J end lost 2 bases, and 15 bases lay between the germline ends. Germline V gene sequence: CDR1 KGHSH, CDR2 LQKENI. CDR3 nucleotide sequence: TGTGCCAGCTCACTATTGCGGGACAGTCCCTACGAGCAGTACTTC. Amino acids: CASSLLRDSPYEQYF.

This clonotype was picked up a small number of times. The chain employs TRBV11-2 and TRBJ2-3, with a possible D match to TRBD1 (6 bases). The germline CDR1 and CDR2 sequences are SGHAT and FQNNGV. Trimming shortened V by 0 bases and J by 3 bases, and 13 bases separated the two germline ends. The CDR3 extends over 16 amino acids. The CDR3 DNA follows: TGTGCCAGCAGCTTAGATGAGGGGGAGATGACAGATACGCAGTATTTT. Translated: CASSLDEGEMTDTQYF.

There are a few counts of this clonotype. This sequence joins TRBV4-2 and TRBJ2-7, with D perhaps matching TRBD2 (6 bases). The length of the CDR3 is 14 residues. The ends were cut back, 1 base at V and 6 bases at J, with 13 bases in the middle. CDR1 and CDR2 from the germline V gene are LGHNA and YNFKEQ. The DNA for the CDR3 is TGTGCCAGCAGCCAAGGTGACGGGAGTGGCGAGCAGTACTTC. It is translated as CASSQGDGSGEQYF.

A few counts support this clonotype. J is TRBJ2-1 and V is TRBV2, with a tentative D call TRBD1 (6 bases). V was shortened by 6 bases and J by 5 bases, with 20 bases between the two germline ends. There are 16 residues in the CDR3. CDR1 and CDR2 (germline): SNHLY, FYNNEI. CDR3 coding DNA: TGTGCCAGCAGGAGGAACCCGGGGACACCTAACAATGAGCAGTTCTTC. Translation gives CASRRNPGTPNNEQFF.

The genes are TRBV2 and TRBJ2-3; 9 positions agree with TRBD2. This CDR3 region has 15 residues. V was clipped by 6 bases and J by 5 bases; unmatched bases: 9. Germline V gene data show CDR1 as SNHLY and CDR2 as FYNNEI. The CDR3 loop is CASRRSVLAGDTQYF. The CDR3 bases are TGTGCCAGCAGGCGTTCTGTACTAGCGGGAGATACGCAGTATTTT.

The J gene is TRBJ2-3, the V gene TRBV3-1, with 8 bases aligning to TRBD2. The CDR3 consists of 17 residues. V was pared by 0 bases and J by 6 bases, with 11 bases of the junction left unmatched. Looked up from germline, CDR1 is LGHDT and CDR2 is YNNKEL (reference sequence). This CDR3 is CASSQDDSGAPVDTQYF. CDR3 DNA sequence: TGTGCCAGCAGCCAAGATGATAGCGGGGCTCCGGTTGATACGCAGTATTTT.

The chain has TRBV27 and TRBJ2-6; weak D call: TRBD2 (5 bases). CDR3 length: 17 residues. Germline V CDR1 and CDR2: MNHEY, SMNVEV (reference sequence). The germline V and J ends were trimmed by 6 bases and 0 bases, with 15 bases remaining between them. For the CDR3, the DNA is TGTGCCAGCAGATCGGGAAGCTTCATCTCTGGGGCCAACGTCCTGACTTTC. Residues: CASRSGSFISGANVLTF.

The sample holds a few counts of this clonotype. The J gene is TRBJ2-7, the V gene TRBV5-6; no definite D call. The CDR3 is 11 residues long. Between the trimmed V and J ends, which lost 3 bases and 4 bases, there was a span of 5 bases. The V gene's germline CDR1 is SGHDT and CDR2 YYEEEE. Here the CDR3 DNA reads TGTGCCAGCAGCTGGGGATACGAGCAGTACTTC. Amino acid sequence: CASSWGYEQYF.

This clonotype was picked up a small number of times. The chain has TRBV29-1 and TRBJ2-4, with D perhaps matching TRBD2 (7 bases). Germline CDR1 and CDR2: SQVTM and ANQGSEA. The V end was cut by 6 bases, the J end by 8 bases, with 14 bases between. CDR3 length: 12 residues. The CDR3 DNA is TGCAGCGTCCTTAGGGGGAGGGACATTCAGTACTTC. Translation gives CSVLRGRDIQYF. Full variable domain (missing parts from reference TRBV29-1 and TRBJ2-4): SAVISQKPSRDICQRGTSLTIQCQVDSQVTMMFWYRQQPGQSLTLIATANQGSEATYESGFVIDKFPISRPNLTFSTLTVSNMSPEDSSIYLCSVLRGRDIQYFGAGTRLSVL.

V gene TRBV5-6 combines with J gene TRBJ1-1, with unresolved D. Germline V gene data show CDR1 as SGHDT and CDR2 as YYEEEE. The CDR3 spans 12 residues. V shed 4 bases and J shed 5 bases, with 9 bases lying between them. CDR3 loop: CASSTLGTEAFF. Written as DNA, the CDR3 is TGTGCCAGCAGCACCCTCGGGACTGAAGCTTTCTTT.

A few counts support this clonotype. J is TRBJ2-7 and V is TRBV5-1, with D perhaps assigned TRBD1 or TRBD2 (5 bases each). Looked up from germline, CDR1 is SGHRS and CDR2 is YFSETQ. V shed 4 bases and J shed 6 bases, with 11 bases lying between them. This CDR3 is built from 12 residues. The CDR3 DNA sequence: TGCGCCAGCAGCCCAGGGACGACCGAGCAGTACTTC. The encoded protein is CASSPGTTEQYF. Combining the CDR3 with reference TRBV5-1 and TRBJ2-7 gives the whole variable domain KAGVTQTPRYLIKTRGQQVTLSCSPISGHRSVSWYQQTPGQGLQFLFEYFSETQRNKGNFPGRFSGRQFSNSRSEMNVSTLELGDSALYLCASSPGTTEQYFGPGTRLTVT.

This clonotype was counted between two and nine times. The rearrangement joins TRBV4-2 to TRBJ1-1, with D perhaps TRBD1 (6 bases). Between the trimmed V and J ends, which lost 4 bases and 2 bases, there was a span of 20 bases. This CDR3 comprises 17 residues. Germline-derived CDR1 and CDR2 are LGHNA and YNFKEQ. CDR3 loop: CASSPPRGAGVNTEAFF. The DNA of the CDR3 is TGTGCCAGCAGCCCCCCAAGGGGGGCAGGGGTTAACACTGAAGCTTTCTTT.

This chain joins TRBV4-3 and TRBJ2-7; 14 bases map to TRBD2. The CDR3 covers 17 residues. Germline CDR1 reads LGHNA; CDR2 reads YSLEER. Trimming took 3 bases from V and 0 from J; bases not matched to a gene: 4. The CDR3 coding sequence is TGCGCCAGCAGCCAGGGACTAGCGGGAGATAGCTCCTACGAGCAGTACTTC. Protein: CASSQGLAGDSSYEQYF.

This clonotype showed up just a few times. The V gene is TRBV29-1, the J gene TRBJ2-7; possibly TRBD2 for D (6 bases). The CDR3 is 12 amino acids. Germline V gene lookup returns CDR1 SQVTM and CDR2 ANQGSEA. Trimming cost V 2 bases and J 4 bases, with 9 bases left between them. This CDR3 reads CSVEYGGYEQYF. CDR3 nucleotide sequence: TGCAGCGTTGAATACGGGGGTTACGAGCAGTACTTC.